One sample yielded the 30 T cell receptor beta chains listed below, sequenced in a study of blood T cells in healthy people across ages. With a J-beta primer mix and a sample-barcoded 5' primer, a second PCR ran about 7 to 12 cycles. TCRdb reprocessed the 5' RACE reads with MiXCR, giving one entry per CDR3 protein. The sample comprises approximately 800,000 distinct CDR3 sequences, roughly 35% of which are singletons, and 13% rests with the top ten. Sample: blood. The receptor set was obtained from a man younger than 30 in good health.

There are a few counts of this clonotype. The V and J genes are TRBV20-1 and TRBJ2-4; D is perhaps TRBD1 (6 bases). The J call could be wrong; TRBJ2-7 is a better fit for the DNA end. The germline V gene has CDR1 DFQATT and CDR2 SNEGSKA (reference sequence). This CDR3 has 13 amino acids. The CDR3 is CSARDLRGNEQYF. In nucleotides, the CDR3 is TGCAGTGCTAGAGATCTTAGGGGGAACGAGCAGTACTTC.

The chain links TRBV20-1 to TRBJ1-4; no clear D gene. Germline V CDR1 and CDR2: DFQATT, SNEGSKA (reference sequence). Trimming left V 4 bases short and J 0 bases short, with 9 bases between. CDR3 length: 14 residues. In nucleotides, the CDR3 is TGCAGTGCTAACCTCGGGGCAACTAATGAAAAACTGTTTTTT. As protein: CSANLGATNEKLFF.

This clonotype occurred once. The chain links TRBV2 to TRBJ1-2, with unresolved D. V lost 7 bases and J 3 bases, leaving 9 bases between the germline ends. The CDR3 is 12 residues long. The germline V gene has CDR1 SNHLY and CDR2 FYNNEI. CDR3 in DNA: TGTGCCAGCATTCCAGCTGACTATGGCTACACCTTC. This gives the protein CASIPADYGYTF.

This chain uses TRBV27 with TRBJ2-2; 10 bases map to TRBD2. CDR1 and CDR2 (germline): MNHEY, SMNVEV (reference sequence). The CDR3 length is 17 residues. V dropped 5 bases and J dropped 8; count of bases not matched to a gene: 14. CDR3 nucleotides: TGTGCCAGCAGTCCGATTTGGCTAGCGGGGGAGGGAGGGGAGCTGTTTTTT. Protein product: CASSPIWLAGEGGELFF.

The V call is TRBV28, the J call TRBJ1-1, with unresolved D. The CDR3 length is 11 residues. Trimming removed 5 bases from V and 7 bases from J, with 8 bases in between. Germline-derived CDR1 and CDR2 are MDHEN and SYDVKM. CDR3: CASSLIHEAFF. CDR3 in DNA: TGTGCCAGCAGTCTAATCCATGAAGCTTTCTTT.

Here the CDR3 DNA reads TGTGCCACCAGCAGAGATGGGGGGTCTCCCCTCAATCAGCCCCAGCATTTT. It codes for CATSRDGGSPLNQPQHF. The chain has TRBV15 and TRBJ1-5; perhaps TRBD1 as D (5 bases). This CDR3 contains 17 residues. Germline V gene data show CDR1 as LNHNV and CDR2 as YYDKDF (reference sequence). V lost 0 bases, J lost 3 bases, and 15 bases lay in between.

This clonotype was picked up a small number of times. V gene TRBV9 combines with J gene TRBJ2-3; D not resolved. The V and J ends lost 0 bases and 4 bases respectively, with 6 bases between them. Per germline, CDR1 SGDLS and CDR2 YYNGEE. The length of the CDR3 is 13 residues. In DNA, the CDR3 is TGTGCCAGCAGCGTAGATCAGGCAGATACGCAGTATTTT. Its translation: CASSVDQADTQYF.

The V gene is TRBV12-3 or TRBV12-4, the J gene TRBJ2-1, with a possible D match to TRBD1 (8 bases). The CDR3 consists of 16 residues. V lost 2 bases to trimming and J lost 6 bases, with 17 bases between them. CDR3 bases: TGTGCCAGCAGTTTAAAGGGGGGGGACAGGATCAATGAGCAGTTCTTC. The encoded protein is CASSLKGGDRINEQFF.

About this clonotype itself: A much more abundant neighbour one base away suggests this may be a read error. The chain recombines TRBV6-5 with TRBJ2-1, with D unresolved. V was cut by 5 bases and J by 0 bases, with 8 bases left in between. CDR3 length: 14 amino acids. The V gene's germline CDR1 is MNHEY and CDR2 SVGAGI. The CDR3 protein is CASSDKSSYNEQFF. CDR3 in DNA: TGTGCCAGCAGTGACAAGAGCTCCTACAATGAGCAGTTCTTC.

This clonotype was observed a handful of times. This chain joins TRBV12-3 or TRBV12-4 and TRBJ2-4, with D perhaps TRBD1 (6 bases). The CDR3 runs to 14 residues. The V end lost 6 bases, the J end lost 8 bases, and 17 bases lay between the germline ends. This CDR3 is CASRGGDNEDIQYF. In nucleotides, the CDR3 is TGTGCCAGCAGGGGTGGGGACAATGAGGACATTCAGTACTTC.

The V gene is TRBV12-3 or TRBV12-4, the J gene TRBJ2-3, with D perhaps matching TRBD2 (6 bases). Trimming left V 5 bases short and J 4 bases short, with 16 bases between. The CDR3 length is 15 residues. The CDR3, as DNA: TGTGCCAGCAGTGCCGGGACTGTCAGCGCAGATACGCAGTATTTT. As protein: CASSAGTVSADTQYF.

The chain uses TRBV12-3 or TRBV12-4 and TRBJ1-2; 7 nucleotides line up with TRBD1. The junction had 4 bases not matched to a gene; V was cut back by 7 bases and J by 5 bases. The CDR3 is 12 amino acids. The CDR3 loop is CASTTTGYGYTF. In nucleotides, the CDR3 is TGTGCCAGCACTACGACAGGGTATGGCTACACCTTC.

This clonotype was detected a few times. The CDR3 here is CSVEDTGLSYGYTF. CDR3 DNA sequence: TGCAGCGTTGAAGATACAGGGTTAAGCTATGGCTACACCTTC. The chain joins TRBV29-1 to TRBJ1-2; D possibly corresponds to TRBD1 (6 bases). CDR1 SQVTM and CDR2 ANQGSEA come from the germline V gene. This CDR3 region has 14 residues. V was shortened by 0 bases and J by 4 bases, with 12 bases between the two germline ends.

A note on this clonotype: A read error may be the cause here, since a much bigger clone is one base away. The J gene is TRBJ2-3, the V gene TRBV12-3 or TRBV12-4; 11 bases are shared with TRBD1. The CDR3 is 16 residues long. The V and J ends lost 8 bases and 5 bases, in that order; junction bases with no gene match: 12. The chain's CDR3 is CASSWDRGGSIDTQYF. CDR3 DNA sequence: TGTGCCAGCTCATGGGACAGGGGGGGATCCATAGATACGCAGTATTTT.

This clonotype came up many times. The chain is built from TRBV20-1 and TRBJ1-2, with TRBD1 as a possible D gene (6 bases). V was shortened by 5 bases and J by 4 bases, with 14 bases between the two germline ends. Per germline, CDR1 DFQATT and CDR2 SNEGSKA (reference sequence). The CDR3 sequence is 13 residues long. The CDR3 bases are TGCAGTGCTGACCGACAGGAGCCCTATGGCTACACCTTC. Translated, it gives CSADRQEPYGYTF.

This clonotype was seen many times. The J gene is TRBJ2-1, the V gene TRBV12-3 or TRBV12-4, with 10 bases aligning to TRBD1. The CDR3 consists of 14 residues. J was trimmed by 7 bases and V by 4 bases; bases with no gene match: 4. The DNA for the CDR3 is TGTGCCAGCAGTTGGACAGGGGGAGGAAATGAGCAGTTCTTC. Its protein is CASSWTGGGNEQFF.

For this clonotype: One junction end does not reproduce the germline sequence, and a read error may be involved. The CDR3 sequence: CAGRPQGGYEQYF. The CDR3 DNA reads as TGTGCCGGCAGACCACAGGGCGGCTACGAGCAGTACTTC. This chain connects TRBV2 to TRBJ2-7, with TRBD1 as a possible D gene (6 bases). The CDR3 is made up of 13 amino acids. Germline CDR1 reads SNHLY; CDR2 reads FYNNEI.

V gene TRBV27 combines with J gene TRBJ2-4; D might be TRBD1 (6 bases). CDR3 length: 16 amino acids. V was cut by 3 bases and J by 3 bases, with 15 bases left in between. Germline loops: CDR1 MNHEY, CDR2 SMNVEV (reference sequence). The CDR3: CASSFLTGSGKNIQYF. In DNA form, the CDR3 reads TGTGCCAGCAGTTTCCTGACAGGAAGTGGCAAAAACATTCAGTACTTC.

The genes are TRBV12-3 or TRBV12-4 and TRBJ2-5; 10 nucleotides line up with TRBD2. The assigned J gene may be wrong: the sequence end matches TRBJ2-7 better. The CDR3 length is 23 residues. The CDR3 DNA sequence: TGTGCCAGCAGTTTCCTAGGGCAGGGTAGGTTTGAGGCTAGCGGGGGCCCCGACTACGAGCAGTACTTC. It yields the protein CASSFLGQGRFEASGGPDYEQYF.

This clonotype was observed once. J is TRBJ2-3 and V is TRBV20-1, with 10 bases fitting TRBD2. V was pared by 7 bases and J by 5 bases, with 3 bases of the junction left unmatched. The CDR3 has 12 residues. The germline V gene has CDR1 DFQATT and CDR2 SNEGSKA (reference sequence). The CDR3 region is CSGRTSGDTQYF. The CDR3 DNA is TGCAGTGGCCGGACTAGCGGAGATACGCAGTATTTT.

The gene calls are TRBV21-1 and TRBJ2-1; whether TRBD1, the table's D call, matches the DNA was not checked. TRBV21-1 represents a pseudogene. The CDR3 spans 17 residues. Written as DNA, the CDR3 is TGTGCCAGCAGCAAATATCGACAGGGGGGCTCCTACAATGAGCAGTTCTTC. It encodes CASSKYRQGGSYNEQFF.

Regarding this clonotype: One junction end does not reproduce the germline sequence, and a read error may be involved. The J gene is TRBJ1-2, the V gene TRBV7-2, with D possibly being TRBD1 (6 bases). This CDR3 contains 17 residues. In germline, CDR1 is SGHTA, CDR2 FQGNSA. Here the CDR3 reads CASSLFVSAGTRYGDTF. In DNA form, the CDR3 reads TGTGCCAGCAGCTTATTTGTTTCGGCGGGGACACGGTATGGCGACACCTTC.

The chain couples TRBV4-1 to TRBJ2-5; D is ambiguous. V was cut by 0 bases and J by 5 bases, with 13 bases left in between. This CDR3 has 15 residues. Germline CDR1 is MGHRA and CDR2 is YSYEKL. The CDR3 region has the DNA TGCGCCAGCAGCCAAGATATGGCCCTGCATGAGACCCAGTACTTC. Protein sequence: CASSQDMALHETQYF.

This clonotype was picked up a small number of times. The rearrangement joins TRBV7-2 to TRBJ1-2; 10 bases map to TRBD1. In germline, CDR1 is SGHTA, CDR2 FQGNSA. V lost 4 bases and J lost 3; bases outside the gene matches: 8. There are 16 residues in the CDR3. CDR3 amino acids: CASSSGTGDRYYGYTF. Here the CDR3 DNA reads TGTGCCAGCAGCTCTGGGACAGGGGACCGGTACTATGGCTACACCTTC.

The gene calls are TRBV6-2 or TRBV6-3 and TRBJ2-1, with TRBD2 identical over 10 bases. The CDR3 is made up of 15 amino acids. CDR1 is MNHEY and CDR2 is SVGEGT in the germline V gene. Trimming took 8 bases from V and 7 from J; bases not matched to a gene: 11. CDR3 region: CASSLAGEERNEQFF. The CDR3 nucleotides are TGTGCCAGCTCTCTAGCGGGGGAGGAACGGAATGAGCAGTTCTTC.

This clonotype occurred a few times. The rearrangement uses TRBV15 and TRBJ1-4; no clear D gene. Deletions cut 2 bases from V and 0 bases from J, with 19 bases between. The CDR3 consists of 19 residues. Germline CDR1 is LNHNV and CDR2 is YYDKDF (reference sequence). The CDR3 reads CATSRNVRERSATNEKLFF. The DNA of the CDR3 is TGTGCCACCAGCAGAAACGTAAGAGAGAGGAGCGCAACTAATGAAAAACTGTTTTTT.

The rearrangement uses TRBV7-8 and TRBJ1-5, with 9 positions matching TRBD1. Per the germline V gene, CDR1 is SGHVS and CDR2 is FQNEAQ. The length of the CDR3 is 15 residues. V gave up 5 bases and J gave up 2 bases; unmatched junction bases: 4. Here the CDR3 reads CASSARDRGNQPQHF. The CDR3 region has the DNA TGTGCCAGCAGCGCCCGGGACAGGGGCAATCAGCCCCAGCATTTT.

This clonotype is a singleton in its sample. V and J are TRBV19 and TRBJ2-6; no clear D gene. The V and J ends lost 3 bases and 0 bases respectively, with 3 bases between them. The CDR3 loop spans 14 amino acids. Germline CDR1 reads LNHDA; CDR2 reads SQIVND (reference sequence). CDR3 bases: TGTGCCAGTAGTATCACCTCTGGGGCCAACGTCCTGACTTTC. Translation gives CASSITSGANVLTF.

V is TRBV4-3 and J is TRBJ2-5; D is unresolved. The CDR3 runs to 14 residues. Trimming removed 3 bases at V and 6 bases at J, with 14 bases between. CDR1 and CDR2 (germline): LGHNA, YSLEER. The CDR3: CASSQSEGWKTQYF. The CDR3 region has the DNA TGCGCCAGCAGCCAGTCAGAAGGTTGGAAGACCCAGTACTTC.

There are many counts of this clonotype. The CDR3 sequence is CSVERGDVGNEQFF. The CDR3 region has the DNA TGCAGCGTTGAAAGGGGGGATGTTGGCAATGAGCAGTTCTTC. This chain joins TRBV29-1 and TRBJ2-1, with D possibly being TRBD1 or TRBD2 (6 bases each). The CDR3 has 14 amino acids. The germline gives CDR1 SQVTM, CDR2 ANQGSEA. Trimming took 2 bases from V and 6 from J, leaving 14 bases between them.